A selection of T cell receptor beta chains follows, all from one sample in a study of T cells after yellow fever vaccination. Using its own MiXCR run on the 5' RACE reads, TCRdb lists one record per CDR3 protein. This sample has 400,000 to 650,000 distinct CDR3 sequences; 21% occur once, and the top ten carry approximately 16%. The material was PBMCs, obtained less than 25 days after the first yellow fever vaccination. All receptors come from a young man who received the YFV17D yellow fever vaccine. Both conserved end residues are part of each CDR3. Each record gives: D gene, V gene, J gene, CDR3 protein. D genes are given only for firm matches.

TRBD1	TRBV4-2	TRBJ2-7	CASSQLGQGDYEQYF
-	TRBV6-5	TRBJ1-2	CASSYDLLGHENYGYTF
-	TRBV12-3/TRBV12-4	TRBJ1-4	CASSVDRRASSF
-	TRBV6-1	TRBJ2-1	CASSRKVGGDEQFF
-	TRBV6-1	TRBJ2-5	CASSGKVPSETQYF
TRBD2	TRBV5-1	TRBJ2-5	CASSRGLSKETQYF
-	TRBV6-2/TRBV6-3	TRBJ2-1	CASIRGTVAYNEQFF
-	TRBV27	TRBJ2-7	CASSLSAAAWGEQYF
-	TRBV30	TRBJ2-1	CAWSQGGPYNEQFF
-	TRBV11-2	TRBJ1-2	CASSLGAGSYGYTF
TRBD2	TRBV9	TRBJ2-7	CASSAFPGLVYEQYF
TRBD2	TRBV7-3	TRBJ2-7	CASSPTSGGYYEQYF
-	TRBV12-5	TRBJ1-2	CASGFPGVAGGYTF
-	TRBV28	TRBJ2-1	CASGKQGTFYNELFF
TRBD1	TRBV20-1	TRBJ1-2	CSARDQDRAYTF
-	TRBV24-1	TRBJ1-5	CATAGDSNQPQHF
-	TRBV20-1	TRBJ2-5	CSSQERETQYF
-	TRBV12-3/TRBV12-4	TRBJ2-7	CASSLSWSYEQYF
TRBD1	TRBV5-5	TRBJ1-4	CASSLTGQGVQKLFF
-	TRBV4-3	TRBJ2-2	CASTAGNGELFF
TRBD1	TRBV20-1	TRBJ1-1	CSASYTGGGEAFF
TRBD2	TRBV4-2	TRBJ2-3	CASSQGNAGGTDTQYF
-	TRBV14	TRBJ1-4	CASSQDISGQLFF
-	TRBV28	TRBJ2-5	CAITDPQETQYF
TRBD2	TRBV5-1	TRBJ2-1	CASSPTGLAGGRHIGF
-	TRBV9	TRBJ1-1	CASSMGALGTEAFF